Listed below are T cell receptor beta chains from one sample, sequenced in a study of beta chain features in type 1 diabetes. Data came from immunoSEQ multiplex PCR; TCRdb stores just in-frame clones and leaves some out. The table includes over 150,000 clones, 6.5% to 8.5% detected once. The sequencing input was central memory CD4+ T cells from blood. All receptors derive from a woman aged 18-29 years with type 1 diabetes. Each CDR3 is given with its conserved first and last residue. Fields, in order: clone size, D gene, J gene, V gene, CDR3 DNA, CDR3 protein. The D gene is left open where the match is weak. The listing skips clone size in some rows; elsewhere it reads once, few, many or a size class.

size: NA
D: TRBD2
J: TRBJ2-1
V: TRBV29-1
DNA: TGCAGCGTTGACCACGGGAGGTCGGACGGTGAGCAGTTCTTC
CDR3: CSVDHGRSDGEQFF

size: NA
D: NA
J: TRBJ2-1
V: TRBV2
DNA: TGTGCCAGCAAGCCGGGCAATGAGCAGTTCTTC
CDR3: CASKPGNEQFF

size: few
D: TRBD2
J: TRBJ2-7
V: TRBV28
DNA: TGTGCCAGCAGTGTGGGAGGGTACGACGAGCAGTACTTC
CDR3: CASSVGGYDEQYF

size: NA
D: NA
J: TRBJ2-5
V: TRBV7-2
DNA: TGTGCCAGCAGCTTAACGGCGGTCGGGGAGACCCAGTACTTC
CDR3: CASSLTAVGETQYF

size: NA
D: NA
J: TRBJ1-5
V: TRBV2
DNA: TGTGCCAGCAGGGAGGCGGACTACCAGGGGCCCCAGCATTTT
CDR3: CASREADYQGPQHF

size: NA
D: NA
J: TRBJ2-2
V: TRBV5-6
DNA: TGTGCCAGCACCCTAGGGGACACCGGGGAGCTGTTTTTT
CDR3: CASTLGDTGELFF

size: NA
D: TRBD1
J: TRBJ1-3
V: TRBV30
DNA: TGTGCCTGGAGTTGGACAGGTCGCGGTGGAAACACCATATATTTT
CDR3: CAWSWTGRGGNTIYF

size: NA
D: NA
J: TRBJ2-1
V: TRBV27
DNA: TGTGCCAGCAGTTTAAGACAGGTCAATGAGCAGTTCTTC
CDR3: CASSLRQVNEQFF

size: NA
D: TRBD1
J: TRBJ1-5
V: TRBV2
DNA: TGTGCCAGCAGTGAGCAGGGGGTGAATCAGCCCCAGCATTTT
CDR3: CASSEQGVNQPQHF

size: NA
D: NA
J: TRBJ2-3
V: TRBV7-2
DNA: TGTGCCAGCAGCCCCCGCGCTGTAGATACGCAGTATTTT
CDR3: CASSPRAVDTQYF

size: NA
D: NA
J: TRBJ1-4
V: TRBV5-1
DNA: TGCGCCAGCAGCCCCGCCGGGGGGTCAGGAGAAAAACTGTTTTTT
CDR3: CASSPAGGSGEKLFF

size: NA
D: TRBD1
J: TRBJ2-5
V: TRBV10-3
DNA: TGTGCCAGCAGTTACCAAAGTGAGGGGGCGGAGCAAGAGACCCAGTACTTC
CDR3: CASSYQSEGAEQETQYF

size: few
D: TRBD1
J: TRBJ2-7
V: TRBV20-1
DNA: TGCAGCGCAGGACAGGGGAACGAGCAGTACTTC
CDR3: CSAGQGNEQYF